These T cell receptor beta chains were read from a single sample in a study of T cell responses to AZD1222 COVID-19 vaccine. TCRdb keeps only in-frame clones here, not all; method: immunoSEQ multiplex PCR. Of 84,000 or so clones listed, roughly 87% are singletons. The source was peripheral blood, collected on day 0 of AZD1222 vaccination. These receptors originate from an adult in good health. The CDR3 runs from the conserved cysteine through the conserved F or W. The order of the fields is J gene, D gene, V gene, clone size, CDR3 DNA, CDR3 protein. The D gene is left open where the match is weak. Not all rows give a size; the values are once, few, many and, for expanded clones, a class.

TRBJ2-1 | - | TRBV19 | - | TGTGCCAGTAACCTAGGACGGGGATACAATGAGCAGTTCTTC | CASNLGRGYNEQFF
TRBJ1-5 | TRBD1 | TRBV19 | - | TGTGCCAGTAGCCGGGACAGGGAGGATCAGCCCCAGCATTTT | CASSRDREDQPQHF
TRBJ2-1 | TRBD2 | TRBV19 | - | TGTGCCAGTACTCTGGGAGGGCCGAATGAGCAGTTCTTC | CASTLGGPNEQFF
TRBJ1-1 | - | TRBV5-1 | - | TGCGCCAGCCGAAGGGAATCTATGGCTTTCTTT | CASRRESMAFF
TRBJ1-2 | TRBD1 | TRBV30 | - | TGTGCCTGGACCCTGACAGGGACCTATGGCTACACCTTC | CAWTLTGTYGYTF
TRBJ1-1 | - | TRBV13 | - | TGTGCCAGCAGCTTAGAGGGGAACACTGAAGCTTTCTTT | CASSLEGNTEAFF
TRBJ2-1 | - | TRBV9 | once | TGTGCCAGCAGCGTAGTGATAGCCGAGTACAATGAGCAGTTCTTC | CASSVVIAEYNEQFF
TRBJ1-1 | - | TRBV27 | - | TGTGCCAGCAGTTTATGGGGGGTTTCACCAGCCTCGAACACTGAAGCTTTCTTT | CASSLWGVSPASNTEAFF
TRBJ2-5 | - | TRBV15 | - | TGTGCCACCAGCAGAGATCAGGGGGAGACCCAGTACTTC | CATSRDQGETQYF
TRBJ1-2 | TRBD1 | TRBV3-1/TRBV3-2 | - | TGTGCCAGCAGCCAAGTAACAGGGGGCGATGATGGCTACACCTTC | CASSQVTGGDDGYTF
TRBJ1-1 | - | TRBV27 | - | TGTGCCAGCAGTTTTTGGAACCCCGGCGGCACTGAAGCTTTCTTT | CASSFWNPGGTEAFF
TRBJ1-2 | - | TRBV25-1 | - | TGTGCCAGCAGTGAATCGCTGCAAAACTATGGCTACACCTTC | CASSESLQNYGYTF
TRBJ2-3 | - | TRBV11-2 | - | TGTGCCAGCAGCTTAAGACTGGGGGTTTCTAGCACAGATACGCAGTATTTT | CASSLRLGVSSTDTQYF
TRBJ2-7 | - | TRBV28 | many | TGTGCCAGCACCCTAGACGGAGCCTACGAGCAGTACTTC | CASTLDGAYEQYF
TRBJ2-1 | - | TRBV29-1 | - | TGCAGCGTTTCGGTCAGCGCCCCAACTGAGCAGTTCTTC | CSVSVSAPTEQFF
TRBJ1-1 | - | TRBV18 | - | TGTGCCAGCTTGGGGTCCTCAGACAACACTGAAGCTTTCTTT | CASLGSSDNTEAFF
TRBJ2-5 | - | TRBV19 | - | TGTGCCAGTAGTAGTCTAGGTGGGGATAAAGGAGAGACCCAGTACTTC | CASSSLGGDKGETQYF
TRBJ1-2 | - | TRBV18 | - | TGTGCCAGCTCACCACCTTCTACGCCCGACTATGGCTACACCTTC | CASSPPSTPDYGYTF
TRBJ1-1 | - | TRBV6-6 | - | TGTGCCAGCAGTTCAGTTAAATTGGGGGGGAGCACTGAAGCTTTCTTT | CASSSVKLGGSTEAFF
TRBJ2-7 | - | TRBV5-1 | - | TGCGCCAGCAGCACACAGGCAAGAGGGGGGGAGCAGTACTTC | CASSTQARGGEQYF
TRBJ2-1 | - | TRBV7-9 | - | TGTGCCAGCAGCTTATCAGGGATCGAGTTTCAGTTCTTC | CASSLSGIEFQFF
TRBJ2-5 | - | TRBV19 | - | TGTGCCAGTAGTATTCCAAACCCAACCGAGGATCAAGAGACCCAGTACTTC | CASSIPNPTEDQETQYF
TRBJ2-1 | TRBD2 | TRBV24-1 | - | TGTGCCACCAGTGACCTTTGGCGGGAGGTTTCCTACAATGAGCAGTTCTTC | CATSDLWREVSYNEQFF
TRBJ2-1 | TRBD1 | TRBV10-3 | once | TGTGCCATCAGCGCCTTAGGGGGCATTGACAATGAGCAGTTCTTC | CAISALGGIDNEQFF
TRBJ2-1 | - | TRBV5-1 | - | TGCGCCAGCAGCGCCGGGGGAGACGGTAATGAGCAGTTCTTC | CASSAGGDGNEQFF
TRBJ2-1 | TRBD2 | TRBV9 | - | TGTGCCAGCACTCGTGCGGGAGATTACAATGAGCAGTTCTTC | CASTRAGDYNEQFF
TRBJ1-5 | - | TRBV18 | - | TGTGCCAGCTCACCACCCCGGGGACAGCCCCAGCATTTT | CASSPPRGQPQHF
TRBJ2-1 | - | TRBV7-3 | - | TGTGCCAGCAGCAAGGGGTACAATGAGCAGTTCTTC | CASSKGYNEQFF
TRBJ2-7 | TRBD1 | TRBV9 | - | TGTGCCAGCAGTGGGACAGGGGGCACCTACGAGCAGTACTTC | CASSGTGGTYEQYF
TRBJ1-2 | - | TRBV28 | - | TGTGCCAGCAGTGCCCCGGGCCTAGCTAACTATGGCTACACCTTC | CASSAPGLANYGYTF
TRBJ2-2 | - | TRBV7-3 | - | TGTGCCAGCAGCTTAGAATTGCACAGGGCCACCGGGGAGCTGTTTTTT | CASSLELHRATGELFF
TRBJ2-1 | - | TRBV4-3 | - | TGCGCCAGCAGCCAAGCGAGAGAGGGCAATGAGCAGTTCTTC | CASSQAREGNEQFF
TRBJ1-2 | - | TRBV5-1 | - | TGCGCCAGCAGCCCGCGTGTGGCGACCTCTAACTATGGCTACACCTTC | CASSPRVATSNYGYTF
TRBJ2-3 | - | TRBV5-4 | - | TGTGCCAGCAGCGGGGGGCGGGCGTCCCCAGACGATACGCAGTATTTT | CASSGGRASPDDTQYF
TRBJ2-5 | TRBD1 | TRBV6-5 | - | TGTGCCAGCAGTTACTCCGACAGGGGTGAGACCCAGTACTTC | CASSYSDRGETQYF
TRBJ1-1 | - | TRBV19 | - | TGTGCCAGTAGTATTGACAGGCCCATGAACACTGAAGCTTTCTTT | CASSIDRPMNTEAFF
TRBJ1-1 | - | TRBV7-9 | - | TGTGCCAGCAGCCTACAGGGATGGAAAACTGAAGCTTTCTTT | CASSLQGWKTEAFF
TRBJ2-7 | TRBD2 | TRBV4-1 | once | TGCGCCAGCAGCCTCCGACTAGCGGGAGGGCCCTACGAGCAGTACTTC | CASSLRLAGGPYEQYF
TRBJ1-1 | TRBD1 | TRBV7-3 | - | TGTGCCAGCAGCTTAGACAGGGAGAACACTGAAGCTTTCTTT | CASSLDRENTEAFF
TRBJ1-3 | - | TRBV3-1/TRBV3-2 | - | TGTGCCAGCAGCCAAGATTTGGGATCGAGGGCGTATTTT | CASSQDLGSRAYF
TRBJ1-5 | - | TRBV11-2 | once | TGTGCCAGCAGCATCACGGGGGAGCCCCAGCATTTT | CASSITGEPQHF
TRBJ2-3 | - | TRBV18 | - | TGTGCCAGCTCCCGAGACCCAACTAGCACAGATACGCAGTATTTT | CASSRDPTSTDTQYF
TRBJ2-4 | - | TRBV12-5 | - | TGTGCTAGTGGCCCGGACAGCCAGGTTCAGTACTTC | CASGPDSQVQYF